This T cell receptor (beta chain) was captured in a study of cytomegalovirus exposure and HLA in healthy donors. The primer mix had 60 Vbeta and 13 Jbeta primers. Method: immunoSEQ multiplex PCR; TCRdb's copy keeps in-frame clones and lacks some. The sample includes 200,000 or so clones, around 79% of them seen just once. Trimming left V 6 bases short and J 1 base short, with 16 bases between. The germline V gene encodes CDR1 SGHAT and CDR2 FQNNGV. CDR3 length equals 16 residues. The source of this sequence is a man aged 18 to 35 in good health and CMV-seronegative. The V gene is TRBV11-2, the J gene TRBJ2-1; tentative D call: TRBD2 (7 bases). Input material: PBMCs. CDR3 sequence: CASRGGGLASYNEQFF. CDR3 nucleotides: TGTGCCAGCAGGGGAGGGGGACTGGCTTCCTACAATGAGCAGTTCTTC.